This T cell receptor beta chain was sequenced for a study of blood T cell repertoires in COVID-19. Overall study: Sources were T cells, B-cell-depleted T cells, or PBMCs; the material itself was cDNA or gDNA.

Adults between roughly 18 and 89 years of age took part from fewer than 30 US areas. Cohorts were based on clinical histories the participants reported. The CDR3 is 13 residues long. V was trimmed by 4 bases and J by 4 bases, leaving 10 bases between them. CDR1 is SEHNR, CDR2 FQNEAQ, per germline (reference sequence). Original methodology: Scientists estimated how many nucleated cells there were by amplifying reference gene primers. The repertoire was sequenced with immunoSEQ multiplex PCR; TCRdb's copy has only in-frame clones and lacks some. For V, J and clone size, that table is used; D and trimming come from the DNA. The sample holds approximately 190,000 clones, approximately 90% seen once.

J is TRBJ1-2 and V is TRBV7-9; D may be TRBD1 (6 bases). The sample taken for sequencing was PBMCs or T cells enriched from blood (not recorded which). The source is a woman in her thirties or forties in a cohort exposed to, infected with or recovered from COVID-19 (not recorded which). CDR3 sequence: CASSWDTFYGYTF. The CDR3 DNA reads TGTGCCAGCAGCTGGGACACCTTCTATGGCTACACCTTC.